This T cell receptor (beta chain) was recovered during a study of blood T cell repertoires in COVID-19. Looking at the study overall: Samples taken during acute and convalescent COVID-19 were collected in the United States, Italy and Spain. Sources were T cells, B-cell-depleted T cells, or PBMCs; the material itself was cDNA or gDNA.

Profiled with immunoSEQ multiplex PCR; TCRdb holds only in-frame clones, not every one. The sample gives 150,000 to 200,000 clones, 88% of which show up once; 4.4% is in the top ten. With 0 bases clipped from V and 6 bases from J, the junction kept 2 bases outside the gene matches. Per the germline V gene, CDR1 is KGHSH and CDR2 is LQKENI. The CDR3 has 14 amino acids. The rearrangement joins TRBV18 to TRBJ2-7, with TRBD1 identical over 10 bases. Input material: peripheral blood. This TCR came from a human donor in a cohort sampled during active COVID-19. CDR3 sequence (DNA): TGTGCCAGCTCACCACCGGGACAGGGGAGCGAGCAGTACTTC. It encodes CASSPPGQGSEQYF.